The present T cell receptor beta chain was sequenced within a study of blood T cell repertoires in COVID-19. TCRdb keeps only in-frame clones here, not all; method: immunoSEQ multiplex PCR. Of 380,000 or so clones listed, approximately 87% are singletons. V gave up 7 bases and J gave up 0 bases; unmatched junction bases: 9. Germline values: CDR1 SQVTM, CDR2 ANQGSEA. CDR3 size: 15 residues. Sequenced: PBMCs or T cells enriched from blood (not recorded which). This clonotype originated in a woman aged 30 to 39 with acute COVID-19. V is TRBV29-1 and J is TRBJ2-7; 10 bases map to TRBD1. CDR3 DNA: TGCAGCGGTAGACAGGGGGCACATGGCTCCTACGAGCAGTACTTC. This sequence encodes CSGRQGAHGSYEQYF.